This T cell receptor beta chain was sequenced during a study of T cells in Graves' hyperthyroidism and ophthalmopathy. Study-level findings and limits: A model using 13 V-J features told ophthalmopathy apart from stable hyperthyroidism.

Authors of the study amplified TCR beta CDR3 regions from RNA transcripts. TCR CDR3 underwent first-round RT-PCR with the HTBI primer set. MiXCR was run by TCRdb on the multiplex PCR reads, yielding one entry per CDR3 protein. The sample includes about 520,000 distinct CDR3 sequences, roughly 24% of them seen just once. Only a few counts were recorded for this clonotype. Its antigen is unidentified. This may come from a read error, since a much larger clone is one base off. The germline CDR1 and CDR2 sequences are LNHDA and SQIVND (reference sequence). CDR3 size: 14 residues. Sequences were obtained from blood. This receptor was taken from a woman in her twenties or thirties with Graves' ophthalmopathy. The chain uses TRBV19 and TRBJ1-1, with unresolved D. The CDR3: CASSIEGTGTEACF. The CDR3 DNA follows: TGTGCCAGTAGTATTGAGGGAACGGGAACTGAAGCTTGCTTT.